A selection of T cell receptor beta chains follows, all from one sample in a study of blood T cell repertoires in COVID-19. The table came from immunoSEQ multiplex PCR; TCRdb's copy has only in-frame clones and leaves some out. The table includes over 40,000 clones, about 90% detected once. Sequenced: peripheral blood. The receptors were gathered from a human donor in a cohort sampled during active COVID-19. The CDR3 runs from the conserved cysteine through the conserved F or W. The order of the fields is clone size, D gene, V gene, J gene, CDR3 DNA, CDR3 protein. The D gene is left open where the match is weak. The size entry is marked missing in some rows and otherwise reads once, few, many or a size class.

abundance: -
d_gene: -
v_gene: TRBV25-1
j_gene: TRBJ2-1
CDR3nt: TGTGCCAGCAGTATGATCCAGGGGTACAATGAGCAGTTCTTC
CDR3aa: CASSMIQGYNEQFF

abundance: -
d_gene: TRBD2
v_gene: TRBV3-1/TRBV3-2
j_gene: TRBJ2-7
CDR3nt: TGTGCCAGCAGCCAAAGACTAGCGGGAAGCTACGAGCAGTACTTC
CDR3aa: CASSQRLAGSYEQYF

abundance: -
d_gene: -
v_gene: TRBV10-3
j_gene: TRBJ2-6
CDR3nt: TGTGCCATCAGGCCATACGAGGGTCCGGGGTCTGGGGCCAACGTCCTGACTTTC
CDR3aa: CAIRPYEGPGSGANVLTF

abundance: -
d_gene: TRBD1
v_gene: TRBV10-3
j_gene: TRBJ2-7
CDR3nt: TGTGCCATCAGTGGTGGGACAGATAGCTACGAGCAGTACTTC
CDR3aa: CAISGGTDSYEQYF

abundance: -
d_gene: -
v_gene: TRBV30
j_gene: TRBJ2-7
CDR3nt: TGTGCCTGGAGTACCAGGGTTTCCTACGAGCAGTACTTC
CDR3aa: CAWSTRVSYEQYF

abundance: -
d_gene: TRBD2
v_gene: TRBV6-5
j_gene: TRBJ2-4
CDR3nt: TGTGCCAGCCCGAGCCCCAGGACTAGCGAGGAAATTCAGTACTTC
CDR3aa: CASPSPRTSEEIQYF

abundance: -
d_gene: -
v_gene: TRBV7-2
j_gene: TRBJ2-1
CDR3nt: TGTGCCAGCAGCTCTGGACAGATTTCCTACAATGAGCAGTTCTTC
CDR3aa: CASSSGQISYNEQFF

abundance: once
d_gene: -
v_gene: TRBV29-1
j_gene: TRBJ1-5
CDR3nt: TGCAGCGTTGGTAGCGTCAATCAGCCCCAGCATTTT
CDR3aa: CSVGSVNQPQHF

abundance: -
d_gene: -
v_gene: TRBV28
j_gene: TRBJ2-1
CDR3nt: TGTGCCAGCAGTAGGACATATGAGCAGTTCTTC
CDR3aa: CASSRTYEQFF

abundance: -
d_gene: -
v_gene: TRBV6-6
j_gene: TRBJ1-3
CDR3nt: TGTGCCAGCAGTTCGTCTTTAAACTCTGGAAACACCATATATTTT
CDR3aa: CASSSSLNSGNTIYF